This passage covers 7 T cell receptor beta chains from one sample sequenced in a study of somatic mutations in cytotoxic T cells in rheumatoid arthritis. Sequencing used immunoSEQ multiplex PCR; TCRdb keeps in-frame clones, though not all of them. The table records over 10,000 clones, less than 80% of them present only once. Sequencing was performed on CD8+ T cells sorted from blood. The origin of the receptors is a man in his 70s in good health.

The chain recombines TRBV7-9 with TRBJ2-3; D is ambiguous. CDR1 and CDR2 from the germline V gene are SEHNR and FQNEAQ (reference sequence). V was trimmed by 4 bases and J by 0 bases, leaving 2 bases between them. The CDR3 has 12 amino acids. DNA for the CDR3: TGTGCCAGCAGCTCTAGCACAGATACGCAGTATTTT. Translation gives CASSSSTDTQYF.

The rearrangement joins TRBV9 to TRBJ2-5; 12 nucleotides align to TRBD1. Per the germline V gene, CDR1 is SGDLS and CDR2 is YYNGEE. The CDR3 runs 17 residues. The trim removed 4 bases at V and 5 bases at J, leaving 12 bases unmatched. The CDR3 loop is CASSPEGGQGAIETQYF. In DNA, the CDR3 is TGTGCCAGCAGCCCAGAGGGGGGACAGGGGGCCATCGAGACCCAGTACTTC.

This clone was picked up one time. The rearrangement links TRBV28 to TRBJ1-1, with a weak D call TRBD1 (6 bases). The CDR3 spans 12 residues. Trimming pared 4 bases from V and 5 bases from J, leaving 8 bases between. Looked up from germline, CDR1 is MDHEN and CDR2 is SYDVKM. CDR3: CASSSGATEAFF. In DNA, the CDR3 is TGTGCCAGCAGTTCAGGGGCAACTGAAGCTTTCTTT.

The genes are TRBV5-6 and TRBJ2-7, with D perhaps assigned TRBD1 or TRBD2 (5 bases each). Germline V gene data show CDR1 as SGHDT and CDR2 as YYEEEE. Trimming shortened V by 4 bases and J by 2 bases, and 16 bases separated the two germline ends. This CDR3 region has 15 residues. CDR3: CASSLLSRGPYEQYF. The CDR3 bases are TGTGCCAGCAGCCTACTTTCCCGGGGCCCCTACGAGCAGTACTTC.

This chain uses TRBV7-3 with TRBJ1-1; D is unresolved. Germline assignment: CDR1 SGHTA and CDR2 FQGTGA. Deletions cut 6 bases from V and 0 bases from J, with 23 bases between. The CDR3 spans 18 residues. CDR3 in DNA: TGTGCCAGCAGGACCCCAGGTCTCCCGCCCGCCATGAACACTGAAGCTTTCTTT. Its protein is CASRTPGLPPAMNTEAFF.

A few counts support this clone. The chain combines TRBV2 with TRBJ2-1, with 9 nucleotides matching TRBD1. Germline assignment: CDR1 SNHLY and CDR2 FYNNEI. This CDR3 spans 14 amino acids. V was pared by 8 bases and J by 4 bases, with 6 bases of the junction left unmatched. The CDR3: CASVGQGTYNEQFF. CDR3 nucleotides: TGTGCCAGCGTGGGACAGGGAACATACAATGAGCAGTTCTTC.

On this clone: Other DNA sequences in this sample translate to the same CDR3. The V and J genes are TRBV6-1 and TRBJ2-5; 11 nucleotides align to TRBD2. CDR1 MNHNS and CDR2 SASEGT come from the germline V gene. V shed 2 bases and J 5 bases; nucleotides not matched to a gene: 4. This CDR3 spans 15 amino acids. The CDR3 DNA is TGTGCCAGCAGTGAATTAGCGGGGGGGCCGGAGACCCAGTACTTC. Residues: CASSELAGGPETQYF.